A single sample gave rise to the 3 T cell receptor beta chains below, sequenced in a study of T-cell memory formation after mild COVID-19. TCRdb independently ran MiXCR on the 5' RACE reads; one entry per CDR3 protein. Of 390,000 or so distinct CDR3 sequences listed, about 16% were seen once; the top ten hold roughly 21%. Sequencing was done on a sample of PBMCs or a T cell subset sorted from them (not recorded which). The receptors stem from a man aged 18 to 29 who had mild COVID-19 (a few samples of this study predate the infection). Cell type and time point are not known.

The CDR3 DNA follows: TGTGCCAGCAGTTTAGACCGGATGTCGTCGAGCACAGATACGCAGTATTTT. This sequence encodes CASSLDRMSSSTDTQYF. The J gene is TRBJ2-3, the V gene TRBV12-3 or TRBV12-4; D not resolved. The CDR3 has 17 amino acids. The ends were cut back, 1 base at V and 0 bases at J, with 14 bases in the middle.

The chain has TRBV7-8 and TRBJ1-1; weak D call: TRBD1 (5 bases). The V end lost 2 bases, the J end lost 0 bases, and 10 bases lay between the germline ends. This CDR3 region has 15 residues. CDR1 SGHVS and CDR2 FQNEAQ come from the germline V gene. CDR3 residues: CASSLHGTVNTEAFF. The CDR3 DNA reads as TGTGCCAGCAGCTTACACGGGACGGTGAACACTGAAGCTTTCTTT.

Ten or more counts support this clonotype. The rearrangement joins TRBV9 to TRBJ2-3, with D possibly matching TRBD1 (6 bases). The V gene's germline CDR1 is SGDLS and CDR2 YYNGEE. The CDR3 spans 14 residues. Trimming removed 3 bases from V and 2 bases from J, with 10 bases in between. The chain's CDR3 is CASSADRNTDTQYF. The CDR3 DNA follows: TGTGCCAGCAGCGCAGACAGGAACACAGATACGCAGTATTTT.